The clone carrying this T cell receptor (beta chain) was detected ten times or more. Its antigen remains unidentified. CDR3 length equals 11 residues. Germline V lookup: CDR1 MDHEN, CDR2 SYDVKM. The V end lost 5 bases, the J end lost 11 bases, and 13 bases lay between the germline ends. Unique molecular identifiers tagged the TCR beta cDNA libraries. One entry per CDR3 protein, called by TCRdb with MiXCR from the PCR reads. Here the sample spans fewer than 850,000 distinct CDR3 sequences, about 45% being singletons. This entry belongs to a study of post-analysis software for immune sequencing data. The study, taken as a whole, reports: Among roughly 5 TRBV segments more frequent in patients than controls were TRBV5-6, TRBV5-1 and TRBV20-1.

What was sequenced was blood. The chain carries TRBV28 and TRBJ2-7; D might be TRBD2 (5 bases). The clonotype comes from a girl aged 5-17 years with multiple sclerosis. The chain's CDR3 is CASSLRSGKYF. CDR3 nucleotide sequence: TGTGCCAGCAGTCTCCGATCCGGGAAGTACTTC.